These T cell receptor beta chains were read from a single sample in a study of blood T cell repertoires in COVID-19. Sequencing was performed with immunoSEQ multiplex PCR; in TCRdb, only in-frame clones are kept and a portion is missing. The table includes approximately 120,000 clones, approximately 85% detected once. The sequenced material came from peripheral blood. The receptors were sampled from a young man with COVID-19, enrolled during active disease. CDR3s include the opening cysteine and the closing phenylalanine or tryptophan. The order of the fields is V gene, J gene, clone size, D gene, CDR3 protein, CDR3 DNA. A D gene is named only where the DNA matches it firmly. Where a row states a size, it is once, few, many or the class of an expanded clone; other rows omit it.

v_gene: TRBV4-3; j_gene: TRBJ2-7; abundance: -; d_gene: TRBD2; CDR3aa: CASSQDAASGGPRRQYF; CDR3nt: TGCGCCAGCAGCCAAGATGCGGCTAGCGGGGGCCCGAGGCGGCAGTACTTC
v_gene: TRBV27; j_gene: TRBJ2-3; abundance: many; d_gene: -; CDR3aa: CASSLYPGGTDTQYF; CDR3nt: TGTGCCAGCAGTTTATACCCGGGAGGCACAGATACGCAGTATTTT
v_gene: TRBV2; j_gene: TRBJ1-1; abundance: -; d_gene: -; CDR3aa: CASSSDTLEAFF; CDR3nt: TGTGCCAGCAGTTCGGACACCCTTGAAGCTTTCTTT
v_gene: TRBV7-2; j_gene: TRBJ2-7; abundance: -; d_gene: TRBD1; CDR3aa: CASSRDRVEQYF; CDR3nt: TGTGCCAGCAGCAGGGACAGGGTCGAGCAGTACTTC
v_gene: TRBV19; j_gene: TRBJ2-7; abundance: few; d_gene: -; CDR3aa: CASSNLQGYEQYF; CDR3nt: TGTGCCAGTAGCAACTTACAGGGCTACGAGCAGTACTTC
v_gene: TRBV6-4; j_gene: TRBJ2-1; abundance: -; d_gene: TRBD1; CDR3aa: CASSDGTGDGKSEQFF; CDR3nt: TGTGCCAGCAGTGACGGGACAGGGGATGGTAAAAGTGAGCAGTTCTTC
v_gene: TRBV4-1; j_gene: TRBJ1-2; abundance: -; d_gene: TRBD1; CDR3aa: CASSQAGQGASGYTF; CDR3nt: TGCGCCAGCAGCCAAGCAGGACAGGGGGCTAGTGGCTACACCTTC
v_gene: TRBV19; j_gene: TRBJ1-1; abundance: -; d_gene: -; CDR3aa: CAISGANTEAFF; CDR3nt: TGTGCCATATCAGGGGCGAACACTGAAGCTTTCTTT
v_gene: TRBV7-9; j_gene: TRBJ1-3; abundance: -; d_gene: -; CDR3aa: CASSLGLEVLGNTIYF; CDR3nt: TGTGCCAGCAGCTTGGGGCTCGAGGTTCTTGGAAACACCATATATTTT
v_gene: TRBV11-2; j_gene: TRBJ1-1; abundance: -; d_gene: -; CDR3aa: CASSFNRDTEAFF; CDR3nt: TGTGCCAGCAGCTTTAACAGGGACACTGAAGCTTTCTTT
v_gene: TRBV10-3; j_gene: TRBJ2-5; abundance: -; d_gene: -; CDR3aa: CAISARGGETQYF; CDR3nt: TGTGCCATCAGTGCCAGGGGTGGGGAGACCCAGTACTTC
v_gene: TRBV21-1; j_gene: TRBJ1-5; abundance: -; d_gene: -; CDR3aa: CASSTKTASFSNQPQHF; CDR3nt: TGTGCCAGCAGCACCAAGACAGCATCTTTTAGCAATCAGCCCCAGCATTTT
v_gene: TRBV5-6; j_gene: TRBJ2-1; abundance: few; d_gene: TRBD1; CDR3aa: CASSLGTAYNEQFF; CDR3nt: TGTGCCAGCAGCCTCGGGACAGCCTACAATGAGCAGTTCTTC
v_gene: TRBV11-3; j_gene: TRBJ2-7; abundance: -; d_gene: TRBD2; CDR3aa: CASSTRLAGGSEQYF; CDR3nt: TGTGCCAGCAGCACCCGACTAGCGGGAGGGAGCGAGCAGTACTTC
v_gene: TRBV19; j_gene: TRBJ2-7; abundance: -; d_gene: TRBD1; CDR3aa: CASSMSLNGQGNSYEQYF; CDR3nt: TGTGCCAGTAGTATGTCCCTCAACGGACAGGGCAACTCCTACGAGCAGTACTTC
v_gene: TRBV5-1; j_gene: TRBJ2-7; abundance: -; d_gene: -; CDR3aa: CASSLETGPGYEQYF; CDR3nt: TGCGCCAGCAGCTTGGAAACAGGGCCGGGGTACGAGCAGTACTTC
v_gene: TRBV7-9; j_gene: TRBJ2-7; abundance: -; d_gene: -; CDR3aa: CASSLAQGYEQYF; CDR3nt: TGTGCCAGCAGCTTAGCTCAGGGTTACGAGCAGTACTTC
v_gene: TRBV2; j_gene: TRBJ1-5; abundance: -; d_gene: -; CDR3aa: CASRSTGYQPQHF; CDR3nt: TGTGCCAGCAGGTCCACAGGGTACCAGCCCCAGCATTTT
v_gene: TRBV5-1; j_gene: TRBJ1-1; abundance: -; d_gene: TRBD1; CDR3aa: CASSPGQGLNTEAFF; CDR3nt: TGCGCCAGCAGCCCCGGACAGGGCCTTAACACTGAAGCTTTCTTT
v_gene: TRBV6-6; j_gene: TRBJ1-3; abundance: -; d_gene: TRBD1; CDR3aa: CASSKTGPGNTIYF; CDR3nt: TGTGCCAGCAGCAAGACAGGGCCTGGAAACACCATATATTTT
v_gene: TRBV5-4; j_gene: TRBJ2-1; abundance: -; d_gene: -; CDR3aa: CASSGAASYNEQFF; CDR3nt: TGTGCCAGCAGCGGGGCAGCCTCCTACAATGAGCAGTTCTTC
v_gene: TRBV28; j_gene: TRBJ2-7; abundance: once; d_gene: TRBD2; CDR3aa: CASSPLTSGDEQYF; CDR3nt: TGTGCCAGCAGTCCCTTGACTAGCGGGGACGAGCAGTACTTC
v_gene: TRBV4-1; j_gene: TRBJ2-1; abundance: once; d_gene: -; CDR3aa: CASSQAVSSYNEQFF; CDR3nt: TGCGCCAGCAGCCAAGCCGTTAGCTCCTACAATGAGCAGTTCTTC
v_gene: TRBV5-1; j_gene: TRBJ2-5; abundance: -; d_gene: -; CDR3aa: CASSLFQREQETQYF; CDR3nt: TGCGCCAGCAGCTTGTTTCAACGGGAGCAAGAGACCCAGTACTTC
v_gene: TRBV19; j_gene: TRBJ1-2; abundance: few; d_gene: TRBD1; CDR3aa: CASSMGTGGVYGYTF; CDR3nt: TGTGCCAGTAGTATGGGGACAGGGGGCGTCTATGGCTACACCTTC
v_gene: TRBV7-2; j_gene: TRBJ2-2; abundance: -; d_gene: TRBD2; CDR3aa: CASSPPGGNTGELFF; CDR3nt: TGTGCCAGCAGCCCCCCGGGGGGAAACACCGGGGAGCTGTTTTTT
v_gene: TRBV5-1; j_gene: TRBJ2-3; abundance: -; d_gene: TRBD1; CDR3aa: CASSAGTASTDTQYF; CDR3nt: TGCGCCAGCAGCGCCGGGACAGCTAGCACAGATACGCAGTATTTT
v_gene: TRBV6-5; j_gene: TRBJ2-5; abundance: -; d_gene: TRBD1; CDR3aa: CASTLTGGETQYF; CDR3nt: TGTGCCAGCACCTTGACAGGGGGAGAGACCCAGTACTTC
v_gene: TRBV5-1; j_gene: TRBJ1-2; abundance: once; d_gene: TRBD1; CDR3aa: CASSVTGTGAILGYTF; CDR3nt: TGCGCCAGCAGCGTGACCGGGACAGGGGCGATATTGGGCTACACCTTC
v_gene: TRBV18; j_gene: TRBJ2-2; abundance: -; d_gene: TRBD2; CDR3aa: CASSPGLAGNTGELFF; CDR3nt: TGTGCCAGCTCACCGGGACTAGCGGGAAACACCGGGGAGCTGTTTTTT
v_gene: TRBV19; j_gene: TRBJ1-5; abundance: -; d_gene: TRBD1; CDR3aa: CASSITGGNQPQHF; CDR3nt: TGTGCCAGTAGTATAACAGGGGGCAATCAGCCCCAGCATTTT
v_gene: TRBV4-2; j_gene: TRBJ1-5; abundance: -; d_gene: -; CDR3aa: CASSQSGNNQPQHF; CDR3nt: TGTGCCAGCAGCCAATCAGGGAACAATCAGCCCCAGCATTTT
v_gene: TRBV6-5; j_gene: TRBJ2-1; abundance: many; d_gene: TRBD1; CDR3aa: CASSYRQGEYNEQFF; CDR3nt: TGTGCCAGCAGTTACAGACAGGGAGAATACAATGAGCAGTTCTTC
v_gene: TRBV7-9; j_gene: TRBJ1-2; abundance: once; d_gene: TRBD1; CDR3aa: CASSRQGFNYGYTF; CDR3nt: TGTGCCAGCAGCAGACAGGGATTTAACTATGGCTACACCTTC
v_gene: TRBV18; j_gene: TRBJ2-7; abundance: -; d_gene: TRBD1; CDR3aa: CASSLGTDEQYF; CDR3nt: TGTGCCAGCTCACTTGGGACAGACGAGCAGTACTTC
v_gene: TRBV5-4; j_gene: TRBJ2-1; abundance: -; d_gene: -; CDR3aa: CASSTGGLYDNEQFF; CDR3nt: TGTGCCAGCAGCACTGGGGGACTGTACGACAATGAGCAGTTCTTC
v_gene: TRBV5-1; j_gene: TRBJ2-3; abundance: -; d_gene: TRBD2; CDR3aa: CASSRSTSGITDTQYF; CDR3nt: TGCGCCAGCAGCCGATCGACTAGCGGGATCACAGATACGCAGTATTTT